These 18 T cell receptor beta chains share one sample of origin, sequenced in a study of T cells in Graves' hyperthyroidism and ophthalmopathy. TCR beta CDR3 regions were amplified from RNA. During a first-round RT-PCR of the TCR CDR3, the HTBI primer set was used. Via MiXCR, TCRdb re-called the multiplex PCR reads, giving one row per CDR3 protein. The repertoire consists of 400,000 to 550,000 distinct CDR3 sequences, with approximately 15% occurring once and the leading ten covering roughly 17%. The sequenced sample was blood. Receptors were obtained from a woman under 30 with Graves' hyperthyroidism.

Comments on this clonotype: This clone may be a read error of a much larger clone one base away. The chain recombines TRBV24-1 with TRBJ1-5, with TRBD1 as a possible D gene (5 bases). Germline V CDR1 and CDR2: KGHDR, SFDVKD. The CDR3 loop spans 15 amino acids. Trimming cost V 8 bases and J 5 bases, with 18 bases left between them. Here the CDR3 DNA reads TGTGCCACCATATCGAGCAGATGGGACGATCAGCCCCAGCATTTT. Its protein product is CATISSRWDDQPQHF.

The sample holds many counts of this clonotype. This rearrangement joins TRBV12-3 or TRBV12-4 to TRBJ2-1; TRBD2 aligns across 15 bases. This CDR3 spans 20 amino acids. The trim removed 7 bases at V and 7 bases at J, leaving 20 bases unmatched. CDR3 residues: CASKLDRTSGRAHLRNEQFF. The CDR3 nucleotides are TGTGCCAGCAAATTAGATAGGACTAGCGGGAGGGCCCACCTGAGGAATGAGCAGTTCTTC.

This clonotype has ten or more counts. The chain joins TRBV6-2 or TRBV6-3 to TRBJ1-2; no definite D call. V shed 2 bases and J shed 4 bases, with 8 bases lying between them. Per the germline V gene, CDR1 is MNHEY and CDR2 is SVGEGT. There are 13 residues in the CDR3. In nucleotides, the CDR3 is TGTGCCAGCAGTTACAGGGAAAGCTATGGCTACACCTTC. This codes for CASSYRESYGYTF.

This clonotype appeared many times. V is TRBV5-1 and J is TRBJ2-1; 8 nucleotides match TRBD1. V was pared by 1 base and J by 4 bases, with 16 bases of the junction left unmatched. The CDR3 spans 19 residues. CDR1 is SGHRS, CDR2 YFSETQ, per germline. CDR3 sequence reads: CASSLYPTSEGQAYNEQFF. In DNA form, the CDR3 reads TGCGCCAGCAGCTTGTATCCGACGTCAGAGGGACAGGCGTACAATGAGCAGTTCTTC.

This clonotype was picked up many times. The chain is built from TRBV3-1 and TRBJ2-7; no clear D gene. CDR3 length: 14 amino acids. V lost 3 bases, J lost 1 base, and 10 bases lay in between. Germline CDR1 reads LGHDT; CDR2 reads YNNKEL (reference sequence). The CDR3 sequence: CASSQLGSSYEQYV. The CDR3, as DNA: TGTGCCAGCAGCCAGCTTGGATCATCCTACGAGCAGTACGTC.

This clonotype was found a few times. This sequence joins TRBV14 and TRBJ1-1; D is uncertain. Germline V gene data show CDR1 as SGHDN and CDR2 as FVKESK. Trimming took 8 bases from V and 0 from J, leaving 16 bases between them. This CDR3 has 15 residues. CDR3: CASARGPTLNTEAFF. The CDR3 coding sequence is TGTGCCAGCGCCCGAGGGCCCACCTTGAACACTGAAGCTTTCTTT.

This clonotype was detected many times. The chain uses TRBV12-3 or TRBV12-4 and TRBJ2-1, with 9 bases that match TRBD1. This CDR3 is 14 amino acids long. With 6 bases clipped from V and 1 base from J, the junction kept 1 base outside the gene matches. The CDR3: CASRGTGSYNEQFF. The CDR3 DNA reads TGTGCCAGCAGAGGGACAGGGTCCTACAATGAGCAGTTCTTC.

V and J are TRBV10-2 and TRBJ2-7; D call uncertain. This CDR3 region has 13 residues. Germline V lookup: CDR1 WSHSY, CDR2 SAAADI. V gave up 3 bases and J gave up 4 bases, with 10 bases separating them. The DNA of the CDR3 is TGCGCCAGCAGTGATGCCAACATATACGAGCAGTACTTC. It encodes CASSDANIYEQYF.

The chain couples TRBV30 to TRBJ1-5; D call uncertain. There are 14 residues in the CDR3. In germline, CDR1 is GTSNPN, CDR2 SVGIG (reference sequence). V shed 0 bases and J shed 2 bases, with 8 bases lying between them. The CDR3 DNA reads as TGTGCCTGGAGTGTATGGCGAGGCAATCAGCCCCAGCATTTT. Amino acids: CAWSVWRGNQPQHF.

In this sample, this clonotype turned up many times. V is TRBV20-1 and J is TRBJ2-3, with TRBD2 matching 10 bases. The CDR3 runs to 16 residues. From germline, CDR1 is DFQATT and CDR2 SNEGSKA (reference sequence). V was clipped by 3 bases and J by 5 bases; unmatched bases: 11. The chain's CDR3 is CSASLAASGSVDTQYF. CDR3 DNA: TGCAGTGCTAGTCTCGCGGCTAGCGGGAGCGTAGATACGCAGTATTTT.

This clonotype has at least ten counts. V gene TRBV27 combines with J gene TRBJ2-7; maybe TRBD2 (6 bases). This CDR3 has 13 amino acids. Germline V gene lookup returns CDR1 MNHEY and CDR2 SMNVEV (reference sequence). The V gene lost 2 bases and the J gene lost 5 bases, with 10 bases spanning the gap. The CDR3 DNA sequence: TGTGCCAGCAGTTTAGCCGGGAGCAACGAGCAGTACTTC. It is translated as CASSLAGSNEQYF.

In its sample, this clonotype was seen a few times. The V call is TRBV19, the J call TRBJ1-1, with a possible D match to TRBD1 (5 bases). V was cut by 7 bases and J by 0 bases, with 12 bases left in between. Germline CDR1 and CDR2: LNHDA and SQIVND (reference sequence). The CDR3 length is 14 residues. The chain's CDR3 is CASTKTAMNTEAFF. CDR3 DNA: TGTGCCAGTACGAAGACAGCAATGAACACTGAAGCTTTCTTT.

This clonotype was found many times. V is TRBV30 and J is TRBJ1-2; tentative D call: TRBD1 (6 bases). The CDR3 runs 13 residues. Germline V gives CDR1 GTSNPN, CDR2 SVGIG (reference sequence). V was clipped by 7 bases and J by 7 bases, with 19 bases between them. The CDR3 spells CASRSQGTGGYTF. CDR3 sequence (DNA): TGTGCCTCTCGATCACAGGGAACTGGTGGCTACACCTTC.

This clonotype turned up a few times. The V call is TRBV20-1, the J call TRBJ2-7; D unclear. The V gene's germline CDR1 is DFQATT and CDR2 SNEGSKA (reference sequence). The CDR3 is made up of 12 amino acids. CDR3 coding DNA: TGCAGCCGTTGGCGGTCCACATACGAGCAGTACTTC. Its protein is CSRWRSTYEQYF.

This clonotype has ten or more counts. This rearrangement joins TRBV28 to TRBJ2-7; 11 bases are shared with TRBD2. The CDR3 contains 16 residues. Germline V CDR1 and CDR2: MDHEN, SYDVKM. The J segment lost 4 bases and the V segment lost 5 bases, leaving 10 bases of the junction unmatched. In DNA, the CDR3 is TGTGCCAGCAGTATCCTTACTAGCGGGAGAAAGTACGAGCAGTACTTC. It specifies CASSILTSGRKYEQYF. The entire variable domain, with the rest obtained from reference TRBV28 and TRBJ2-7, is as follows: DVKVTQSSRYLVKRTGEKVFLECVQDMDHENMFWYRQDPGLGLRLIYFSYDVKMKEKGDIPEGYSVSREKKERFSLILESASTNQTSMYLCASSILTSGRKYEQYFGPGTRLTVT.

This clonotype has ten or more counts. The rearrangement joins TRBV20-1 to TRBJ2-5; D call uncertain. Trimming cost V 3 bases and J 0 bases, with 14 bases left between them. Germline assignment: CDR1 DFQATT and CDR2 SNEGSKA (reference sequence). CDR3 length equals 15 residues. The CDR3 sequence: CSASPEGRYQETQYF. The DNA for the CDR3 is TGCAGTGCTAGCCCAGAAGGACGGTACCAAGAGACCCAGTACTTC.

The genes are TRBV6-1 and TRBJ1-1, with a weak D call TRBD1 (6 bases). V lost 7 bases and J 5 bases, leaving 17 bases between the germline ends. The CDR3 sequence is 14 residues long. Germline CDR1 is MNHNS and CDR2 is SASEGT. The CDR3, as DNA: TGTGCCAGCAATCCCCCGGGGGCTGGTACTGAAGCTTTCTTT. It yields the protein CASNPPGAGTEAFF.

In its sample, this clonotype was seen many times. This chain connects TRBV20-1 to TRBJ2-1; D may be TRBD2 (5 bases). Trimming left V 8 bases short and J 2 bases short, with 10 bases between. CDR3 length: 12 amino acids. Germline CDR1 and CDR2: DFQATT and SNEGSKA (reference sequence). The CDR3 DNA sequence: TGCAGTCGACTCGGGACCTACAATGAGCAGTTCTTC. Residues: CSRLGTYNEQFF.